This T cell receptor beta chain was retrieved from a study of blood T cell repertoires in COVID-19. Study-level information: PBMCs, B-cell-depleted T cells, or T cells provided the cDNA or gDNA that made up the material.

Profiling relied on immunoSEQ multiplex PCR, and the TCRdb table lists in-frame clones only, not all of them. Found here are roughly 230,000 clones, around four fifths of them singletons; the top ten hold around 6.5%. Germline V gene sequence: CDR1 LGHNT, CDR2 FRNRAP. V lost 4 bases to trimming and J lost 2 bases; unmatched junction nucleotides: 4. There are 15 residues in the CDR3. J is TRBJ2-2 and V is TRBV12-5, with 7 bases lining up with TRBD2. Sequenced sample: peripheral blood. The TCR was taken from a woman between 55 and 75 years old with active or convalescent COVID-19. The CDR3 coding sequence is TGTGCTAGTGGTTACGCTAGCGGTAACACCGGGGAGCTGTTTTTT. This codes for CASGYASGNTGELFF. The full variable domain, in which reference TRBV12-5 and TRBJ2-2 provide the parts outside the CDR3, is DARVTQTPRHKVTEMGQEVTMRCQPILGHNTVFWYRQTMMQGLELLAYFRNRAPLDDSGMPKDRFSAEMPDATLATLKIQPSEPRDSAVYFCASGYASGNTGELFFGEGSRLTVL.